One T cell receptor beta chain is described in this entry. Profiling relied on immunoSEQ multiplex PCR, and the TCRdb table lists in-frame clones only, not all of them. In the table there are 190,000 or so clones, approximately 61% of which are singletons. This entry comes from a study of shared clonotypes between healthy human individuals. This CDR3 spans 15 amino acids. CDR1 is SGHTA, CDR2 FQGNSA, per germline. V lost 5 bases to trimming and J lost 4 bases, with 15 bases between them. The sample consisted of memory CD4+ T cells sorted from blood. Documented subset: CD45RA-negative fraction. This chain uses TRBV7-2 with TRBJ1-3, with D unclear. The receptor's source is a young man in good health. The CDR3 region has the DNA TGTGCCAGCAGCGATTACCATGGTTGGGGAAACACCATATATTTT. Translating gives CASSDYHGWGNTIYF. The whole variable domain, filled in from reference TRBV7-2 and TRBJ1-3, reads GAGVSQSPSNKVTEKGKDVELRCDPISGHTALYWYRQSLGQGLEFLIYFQGNSAPDKSGLPSDRFSAERTGGSVSTLTIQRTQQEDSAVYLCASSDYHGWGNTIYFGEGSWLTVV.